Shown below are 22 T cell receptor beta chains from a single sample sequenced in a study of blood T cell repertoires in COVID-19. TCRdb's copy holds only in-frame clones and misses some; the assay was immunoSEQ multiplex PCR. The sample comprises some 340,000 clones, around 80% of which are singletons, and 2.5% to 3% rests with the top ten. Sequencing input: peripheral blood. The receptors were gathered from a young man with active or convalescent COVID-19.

The CDR3 sequence: CASSQDRDRGLGAEAFF. The CDR3 DNA follows: TGCGCCAGCAGCCAAGACCGGGACAGGGGGCTCGGCGCTGAAGCTTTCTTT. V and J are TRBV4-3 and TRBJ1-1, with 12 bases identical to TRBD1. The CDR3 sequence is 17 residues long. Germline V gene data show CDR1 as LGHNA and CDR2 as YSLEER. The junction had 8 bases not matched to a gene; V was cut back by 0 bases and J by 6 bases.

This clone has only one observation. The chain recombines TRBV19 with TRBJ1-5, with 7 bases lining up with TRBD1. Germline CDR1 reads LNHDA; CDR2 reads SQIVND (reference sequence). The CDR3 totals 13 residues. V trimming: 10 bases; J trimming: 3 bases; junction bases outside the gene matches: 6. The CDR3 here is CATRQGFNQPQHF. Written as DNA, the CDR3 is TGTGCCACTCGACAGGGTTTCAATCAGCCCCAGCATTTT.

Here the CDR3 DNA reads TGTGCCAGCAGTTTCCAGGGGGCCAACATTCAGTACTTC. Translating it yields CASSFQGANIQYF. The chain has TRBV27 and TRBJ2-4; TRBD1 agrees at 8 bases. Germline assignment: CDR1 MNHEY and CDR2 SMNVEV (reference sequence). The CDR3 sequence is 13 residues long. The V gene end was trimmed by 3 bases and the J gene end by 7 bases; junction bases not matched to a gene: 2.

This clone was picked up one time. The DNA for the CDR3 is TGTGCCAGCAGTTTATCGGACTTTTACGAGCAGTACTTC. Its protein product is CASSLSDFYEQYF. V and J are TRBV6-2 or TRBV6-3 and TRBJ2-7; TRBD2 might be the D (5 bases). Germline V gene lookup returns CDR1 MNHEY and CDR2 SVGEGT. Trimming took off 4 bases at V and 4 bases at J, with 11 bases between the two ends. The length of the CDR3 is 13 residues.

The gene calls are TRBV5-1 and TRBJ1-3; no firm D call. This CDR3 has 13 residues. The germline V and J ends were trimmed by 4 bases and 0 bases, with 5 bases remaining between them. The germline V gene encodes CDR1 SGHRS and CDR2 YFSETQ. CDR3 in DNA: TGCGCCAGCAGCCTAGACTCTGGAAACACCATATATTTT. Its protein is CASSLDSGNTIYF.

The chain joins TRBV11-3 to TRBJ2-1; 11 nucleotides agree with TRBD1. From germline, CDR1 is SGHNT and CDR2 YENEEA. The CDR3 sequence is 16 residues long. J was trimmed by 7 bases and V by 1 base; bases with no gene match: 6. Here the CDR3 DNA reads TGTGCCAGCAGCTTAGTTGGGACAGGGGGTGAGAATGAGCAGTTCTTC. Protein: CASSLVGTGGENEQFF.

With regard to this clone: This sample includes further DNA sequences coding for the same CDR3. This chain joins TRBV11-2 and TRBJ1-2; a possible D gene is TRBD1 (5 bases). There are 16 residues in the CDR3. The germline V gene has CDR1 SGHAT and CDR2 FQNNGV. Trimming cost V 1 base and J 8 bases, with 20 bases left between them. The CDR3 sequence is CASSLGQGPAAWGYTF. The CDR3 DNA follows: TGTGCCAGCAGCTTAGGGCAGGGCCCCGCAGCGTGGGGCTACACCTTC.

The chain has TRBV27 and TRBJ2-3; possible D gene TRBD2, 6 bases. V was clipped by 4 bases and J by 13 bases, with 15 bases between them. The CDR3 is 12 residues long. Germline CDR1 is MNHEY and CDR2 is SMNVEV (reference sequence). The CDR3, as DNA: TGTGCCAGCAGTTCGAGGAGTGGCGGGGAGTATTTT. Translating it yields CASSSRSGGEYF.

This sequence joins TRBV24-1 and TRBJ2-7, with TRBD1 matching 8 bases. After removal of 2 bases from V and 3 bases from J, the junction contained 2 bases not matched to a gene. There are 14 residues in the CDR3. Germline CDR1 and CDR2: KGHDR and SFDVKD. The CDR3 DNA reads TGTGCCACCAGTGATTCGACAGGGGACTACGAGCAGTACTTC. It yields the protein CATSDSTGDYEQYF.

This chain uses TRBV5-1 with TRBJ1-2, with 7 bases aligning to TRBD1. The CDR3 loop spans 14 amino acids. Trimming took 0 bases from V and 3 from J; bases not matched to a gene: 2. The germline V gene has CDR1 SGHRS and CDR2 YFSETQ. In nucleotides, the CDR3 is TGCGCCAGCAGCTTGGCCGACAGGGACTATGGCTACACCTTC. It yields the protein CASSLADRDYGYTF.

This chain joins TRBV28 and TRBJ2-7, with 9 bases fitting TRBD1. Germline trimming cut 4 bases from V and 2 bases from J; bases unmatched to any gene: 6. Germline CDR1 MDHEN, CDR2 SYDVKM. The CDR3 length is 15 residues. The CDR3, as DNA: TGTGCCAGCAGTTCGCGGACAGGGGCAGCCTACGAGCAGTACTTC. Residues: CASSSRTGAAYEQYF.

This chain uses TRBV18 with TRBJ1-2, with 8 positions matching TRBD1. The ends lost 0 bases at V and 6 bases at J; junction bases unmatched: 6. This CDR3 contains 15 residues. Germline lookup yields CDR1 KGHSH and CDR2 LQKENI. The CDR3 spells CASSPPGTGADGYTF. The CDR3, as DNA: TGTGCCAGCTCACCACCCGGGACAGGTGCAGATGGCTACACCTTC.

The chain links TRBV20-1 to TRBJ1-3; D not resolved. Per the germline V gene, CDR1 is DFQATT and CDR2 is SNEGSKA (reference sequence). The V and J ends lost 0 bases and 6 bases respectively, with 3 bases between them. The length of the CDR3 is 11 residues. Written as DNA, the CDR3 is TGCAGTGCTAGAGATCAAAACACCATATATTTT. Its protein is CSARDQNTIYF.

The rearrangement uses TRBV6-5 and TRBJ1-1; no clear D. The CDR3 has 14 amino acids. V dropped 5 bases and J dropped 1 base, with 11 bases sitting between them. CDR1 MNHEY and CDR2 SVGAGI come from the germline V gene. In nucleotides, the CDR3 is TGTGCCAGCAGTCCGTTTTCAGGGAACACTGAAGCTTTCTTT. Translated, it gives CASSPFSGNTEAFF.

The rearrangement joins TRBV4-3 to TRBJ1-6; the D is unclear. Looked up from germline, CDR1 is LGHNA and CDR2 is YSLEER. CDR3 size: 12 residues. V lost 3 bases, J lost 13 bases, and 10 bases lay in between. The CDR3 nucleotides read TGCGCCAGCAGCCACCCCGGGGATCCCCTCCACTTT. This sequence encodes CASSHPGDPLHF.

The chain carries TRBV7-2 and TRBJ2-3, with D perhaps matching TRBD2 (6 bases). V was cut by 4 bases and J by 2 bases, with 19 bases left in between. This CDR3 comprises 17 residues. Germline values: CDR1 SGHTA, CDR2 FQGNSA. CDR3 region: CASSSGTPTPLTDTQYF. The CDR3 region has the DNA TGTGCCAGCAGCTCCGGGACTCCCACTCCTCTCACAGATACGCAGTATTTT.

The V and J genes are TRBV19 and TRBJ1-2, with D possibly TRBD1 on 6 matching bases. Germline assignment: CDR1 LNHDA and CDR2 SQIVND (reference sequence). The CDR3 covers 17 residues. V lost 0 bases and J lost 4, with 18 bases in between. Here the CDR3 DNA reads TGTGCCAGTAGTATAGATTCGATGTCAGGGGACCTCTATGGCTACACCTTC. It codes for CASSIDSMSGDLYGYTF.

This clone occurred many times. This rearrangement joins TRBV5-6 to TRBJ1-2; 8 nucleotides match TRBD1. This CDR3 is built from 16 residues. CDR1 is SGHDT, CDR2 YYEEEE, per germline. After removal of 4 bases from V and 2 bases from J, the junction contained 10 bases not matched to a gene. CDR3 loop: CASSAVMGQENYGYTF. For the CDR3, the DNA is TGTGCCAGCAGCGCCGTAATGGGACAGGAGAACTATGGCTACACCTTC.

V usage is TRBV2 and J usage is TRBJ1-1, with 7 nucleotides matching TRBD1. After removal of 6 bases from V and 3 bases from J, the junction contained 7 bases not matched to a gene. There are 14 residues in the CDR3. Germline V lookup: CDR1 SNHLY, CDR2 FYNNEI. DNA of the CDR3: TGTGCCAGCAGCCCGGGACAGATATACACTGAAGCTTTCTTT. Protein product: CASSPGQIYTEAFF.

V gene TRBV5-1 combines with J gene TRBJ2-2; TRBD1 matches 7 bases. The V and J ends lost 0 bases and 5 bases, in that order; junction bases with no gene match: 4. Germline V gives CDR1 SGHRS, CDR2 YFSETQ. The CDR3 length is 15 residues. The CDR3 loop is CASSLGDRFTGELFF. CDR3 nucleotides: TGCGCCAGCAGCTTGGGGGACAGATTTACCGGGGAGCTGTTTTTT.

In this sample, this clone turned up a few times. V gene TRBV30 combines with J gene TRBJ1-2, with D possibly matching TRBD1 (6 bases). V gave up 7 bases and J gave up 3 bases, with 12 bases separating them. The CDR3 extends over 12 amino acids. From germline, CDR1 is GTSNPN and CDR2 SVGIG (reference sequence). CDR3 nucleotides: TGTGCCTCCCGAGGGGGAGACTATGGCTACACCTTC. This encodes CASRGGDYGYTF.

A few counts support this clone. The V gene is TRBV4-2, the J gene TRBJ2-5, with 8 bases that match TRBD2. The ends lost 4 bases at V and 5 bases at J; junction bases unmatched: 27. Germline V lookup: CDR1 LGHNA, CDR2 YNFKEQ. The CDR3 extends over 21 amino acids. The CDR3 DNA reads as TGTGCCAGCAGCCCTCCGCCCGGCTTCGGGGGGGTAGCTCCAAGGGTGGAGACCCAGTACTTC. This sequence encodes CASSPPPGFGGVAPRVETQYF.